The 32 T cell receptor beta chains given below trace back to one sample, sequenced in a study of early T cells in non-severe SARS-CoV-2 infection. TCRdb reprocessed the 5' RACE reads via MiXCR and lists one record per CDR3 protein. The repertoire includes about 22,000 distinct CDR3 sequences, 4.5% of them detected once, and around 20% sits in the top ten. Sequences were obtained from whole blood. These receptors all stem from an adult who was a healthcare worker with PCR-confirmed SARS-CoV-2 infection or an uninfected control (not recorded which).

V and J are TRBV7-2 and TRBJ2-3; tentative D call: TRBD2 (5 bases). Per the germline V gene, CDR1 is SGHTA and CDR2 is FQGNSA. The CDR3 is made up of 13 amino acids. Trimming took off 8 bases at V and 8 bases at J, with 17 bases between the two ends. This chain's CDR3 is CASLLSGFGTQYF. The CDR3 coding sequence is TGTGCCAGCCTCTTATCGGGGTTTGGTACGCAGTATTTT.

This clonotype appeared many times. J is TRBJ2-7 and V is TRBV28; 13 nucleotides match TRBD2. The CDR3 extends over 15 amino acids. CDR1 and CDR2 (germline): MDHEN, SYDVKM. After removal of 10 bases from V and 10 bases from J, the junction contained 16 bases not matched to a gene. The CDR3 sequence: CATLKGGTSGNHQYF. In DNA form, the CDR3 reads TGTGCCACCTTGAAAGGAGGGACTAGCGGGAACCATCAGTACTTC.

V usage is TRBV5-1 and J usage is TRBJ2-1; D unresolved. The V end lost 0 bases, the J end lost 1 base, and 11 bases lay between the germline ends. Germline V gives CDR1 SGHRS, CDR2 YFSETQ. This CDR3 comprises 16 residues. CDR3 sequence: CASSLASVGSYNEQFF. CDR3 DNA: TGCGCCAGCAGCTTGGCCTCGGTTGGATCCTACAATGAGCAGTTCTTC.

The sample holds a few counts of this clonotype. This may be a read error, as it is one base from a much larger clone. This sequence joins TRBV7-2 and TRBJ2-1; 7 nucleotides agree with TRBD2. Germline V gives CDR1 SGHTA, CDR2 FQGNSA. CDR3 length equals 15 residues. The CDR3 is CASSLESGKGNEQLF. DNA of the CDR3: TGTGCCAGCAGCTTAGAAAGCGGGAAGGGGAATGAGCAGTTGTTC.

This clonotype was recorded at least ten times. The chain recombines TRBV28 with TRBJ2-1; no clear D. There are 13 residues in the CDR3. Germline V lookup: CDR1 MDHEN, CDR2 SYDVKM. V lost 9 bases, J lost 1 base, and 10 bases lay in between. CDR3 loop: CASKSKSYNEQFF. The DNA of the CDR3 is TGTGCCAGTAAATCTAAGTCCTACAATGAGCAGTTCTTC. The full variable domain, in which reference TRBV28 and TRBJ2-1 provide the parts outside the CDR3, is DVKVTQSSRYLVKRTGEKVFLECVQDMDHENMFWYRQDPGLGLRLIYFSYDVKMKEKGDIPEGYSVSREKKERFSLILESASTNQTSMYLCASKSKSYNEQFFGPGTRLTVL.

This clonotype was seen many times. The rearrangement joins TRBV5-6 to TRBJ2-1; 11 bases line up with TRBD2. The junction had 5 bases not matched to a gene; V was cut back by 0 bases and J by 0 bases. CDR3 length: 18 amino acids. Germline V lookup: CDR1 SGHDT, CDR2 YYEEEE. The CDR3 loop reads CASSLGLAGISSYNEQFF. Written as DNA, the CDR3 is TGTGCCAGCAGCTTGGGACTAGCGGGGATAAGCTCCTACAATGAGCAGTTCTTC. The full variable domain, in which reference TRBV5-6 and TRBJ2-1 provide the parts outside the CDR3, is DAGVTQSPTHLIKTRGQQVTLRCSPKSGHDTVSWYQQALGQGPQFIFQYYEEEERQRGNFPDRFSGHQFPNYSSELNVNALLLGDSALYLCASSLGLAGISSYNEQFFGPGTRLTVL.

This clonotype was counted at least ten times. The chain is built from TRBV2 and TRBJ2-7, with 7 bases matching TRBD2. This CDR3 region has 13 residues. The germline V gene encodes CDR1 SNHLY and CDR2 FYNNEI. V lost 5 bases to trimming and J lost 6 bases; unmatched junction nucleotides: 7. The CDR3 nucleotides read TGTGCCAGCAGTTCCGCTAGCGGAAGCGAGCAGTACTTC. As protein: CASSSASGSEQYF.

By frequency in the sample, this clonotype is medium-sized (0.01 to 0.1%). This chain connects TRBV27 to TRBJ1-5, with TRBD1 matching over 7 bases. CDR3 length: 14 residues. Germline trimming cut 5 bases from V and 6 bases from J; bases unmatched to any gene: 7. Germline lookup yields CDR1 MNHEY and CDR2 SMNVEV (reference sequence). As DNA, the CDR3 is TGTGCCAGCAGTCTCTCTCACAGGGGTCAGCCCCAGCATTTT. This translates into CASSLSHRGQPQHF.

The rearrangement links TRBV7-8 to TRBJ2-5, with 7 bases fitting TRBD1. The CDR3 has 14 amino acids. V lost 5 bases to trimming and J lost 2 bases; unmatched junction nucleotides: 5. Germline V gene lookup returns CDR1 SGHVS and CDR2 FQNEAQ. The CDR3 reads CASSPTGRQETQYF. The CDR3 DNA follows: TGTGCCAGCAGCCCGACAGGGCGTCAAGAGACCCAGTACTTC.

This clonotype has a count of ten or more. This chain connects TRBV19 to TRBJ2-3; TRBD1 aligns across 8 bases. This CDR3 spans 14 amino acids. The germline gives CDR1 LNHDA, CDR2 SQIVND (reference sequence). V lost 3 bases and J lost 4; bases outside the gene matches: 3. In DNA form, the CDR3 reads TGTGCCAGTAGTATGACAGGGGTGGCAGATACGCAGTATTTT. Translation: CASSMTGVADTQYF. The variable domain in full, completed from reference TRBV19 and TRBJ2-3, reads DGGITQSPKYLFRKEGQNVTLSCEQNLNHDAMYWYRQDPGQGLRLIYYSQIVNDFQKGDIAEGYSVSREKKESFPLTVTSAQKNPTAFYLCASSMTGVADTQYFGPGTRLTVL.

This clonotype turned up a few times. This chain uses TRBV7-6 with TRBJ2-7; TRBD1 aligns across 7 bases. With V trimmed by 5 bases and J by 0 bases, 16 bases remained unmatched. The CDR3 has 18 amino acids. The germline CDR1 and CDR2 sequences are SGHVS and FNYEAQ. CDR3 coding DNA: TGTGCCAGCAGCCCAACCCGTGGGGGACAGCGAAGCTCCTACGAGCAGTACTTC. It specifies CASSPTRGGQRSSYEQYF.

This clonotype showed up many times. The chain uses TRBV21-1 and TRBJ2-4; TRBD2, as called in the table, went unchecked against the DNA. TRBV21-1 is a pseudogene segment. This CDR3 is built from 17 residues. DNA for the CDR3: TGTGCCAGCAGCAAAGAGGAGGGGCCCCTAGCCAAAAACATTCAGTACTTC. Its protein is CASSKEEGPLAKNIQYF.

In this sample, this clonotype turned up many times. V gene TRBV29-1 combines with J gene TRBJ1-1; D uncertain. From germline, CDR1 is SQVTM and CDR2 ANQGSEA. Trimming pared 5 bases from V and 1 base from J, leaving 14 bases between. The CDR3 is made up of 14 amino acids. The DNA for the CDR3 is TGCAGCGTTTTAGGCAGGCTAACGAACACTGAAGCTTTCTTT. Translated: CSVLGRLTNTEAFF. Combining the CDR3 with reference TRBV29-1 and TRBJ1-1 gives the whole variable domain SAVISQKPSRDICQRGTSLTIQCQVDSQVTMMFWYRQQPGQSLTLIATANQGSEATYESGFVIDKFPISRPNLTFSTLTVSNMSPEDSSIYLCSVLGRLTNTEAFFGQGTRLTVV.

This clonotype has a count of ten or more. The rearrangement uses TRBV7-6 and TRBJ2-3; 7 positions agree with TRBD1. J was trimmed by 0 bases and V by 5 bases; bases with no gene match: 5. Germline CDR1 is SGHVS and CDR2 is FNYEAQ. The CDR3 length is 15 residues. CDR3 sequence reads: CASSPTGFSTDTQYF. CDR3 coding DNA: TGTGCCAGCAGCCCGACAGGGTTTAGCACAGATACGCAGTATTTT.

This clonotype has at least ten counts. The V gene is TRBV6-6, the J gene TRBJ2-7; D not resolved. Germline-derived CDR1 and CDR2 are MNHNY and SVGAGI (reference sequence). Trimming stripped 6 bases from V and 4 bases from J, with 16 bases between. The CDR3 contains 14 residues. In nucleotides, the CDR3 is TGTGCCAGCAGGGTACTGAGAGGTGCGTACGAGCAGTACTTC. Translation: CASRVLRGAYEQYF.

J is TRBJ2-1 and V is TRBV6-2 or TRBV6-3; a possible D gene is TRBD2 (6 bases). The CDR3 has 15 amino acids. Germline V gives CDR1 MNHEY, CDR2 SVGEGT. The V and J ends lost 0 bases and 5 bases respectively, with 11 bases between them. Here the CDR3 DNA reads TGTGCCAGCAGTTACTCGGCGGGACTTCACAATGAGCAGTTCTTC. Translation: CASSYSAGLHNEQFF.

This clonotype came up a few times. V usage is TRBV18 and J usage is TRBJ2-1, with 9 bases lining up with TRBD1. The CDR3 is made up of 14 amino acids. Germline loops: CDR1 KGHSH, CDR2 LQKENI. Losses at the gene ends were 4 bases for V and 8 bases for J; bases not matched to a gene: 6. CDR3 amino acids: CASSLGTGRDEQFF. The CDR3 region has the DNA TGTGCCAGCTCACTGGGGACAGGGAGGGATGAGCAGTTCTTC.

Ten or more counts support this clonotype. The rearrangement uses TRBV7-2 and TRBJ1-1, with 10 bases aligning to TRBD1. Losses at the gene ends were 8 bases for V and 7 bases for J; bases not matched to a gene: 10. The CDR3 is made up of 14 amino acids. Germline CDR1 and CDR2: SGHTA and FQGNSA. In DNA, the CDR3 is TGTGCCAGCGGACGGGACAGGGGTAGAGTTGAAGCTTTCTTT. Its translation is CASGRDRGRVEAFF.

The V and J genes are TRBV5-1 and TRBJ2-3, with 9 nucleotides matching TRBD1. The V gene's germline CDR1 is SGHRS and CDR2 YFSETQ. V lost 7 bases to trimming and J lost 4 bases; unmatched junction nucleotides: 7. CDR3 length: 14 residues. The CDR3 region is CASGQGTGPDTQYF. CDR3 DNA: TGCGCCAGCGGCCAAGGGACAGGGCCAGATACGCAGTATTTT.

This clonotype was detected a few times. The chain couples TRBV20-1 to TRBJ1-1; tentative D call: TRBD1 (5 bases). The V and J ends lost 8 bases and 6 bases respectively, with 22 bases between them. The germline V gene encodes CDR1 DFQATT and CDR2 SNEGSKA (reference sequence). CDR3 size: 14 residues. The CDR3 region is CSPRSLGEGAEAFF. In DNA, the CDR3 is TGCAGTCCGCGAAGTTTGGGGGAAGGGGCTGAAGCTTTCTTT.

This clonotype showed up many times. The chain combines TRBV12-3 or TRBV12-4 with TRBJ1-1; the D is unclear. There are 12 residues in the CDR3. V was trimmed by 3 bases and J by 6 bases, leaving 8 bases between them. This chain's CDR3 is CASSFPSSEAFF. The CDR3 DNA sequence: TGTGCCAGCAGTTTTCCCTCATCTGAAGCTTTCTTT.

This clonotype was detected many times. This chain connects TRBV12-5 to TRBJ2-1; D gene unclear. Germline CDR1 and CDR2: LGHNT and FRNRAP. This CDR3 comprises 15 residues. V was cut by 6 bases and J by 5 bases, with 17 bases left in between. CDR3 DNA: TGTGCTAGTGGCCGCCCCTCACCGGCGCACAATGAGCAGTTCTTC. As protein: CASGRPSPAHNEQFF. Full variable domain (remainder filled in from reference TRBV12-5 and TRBJ2-1): DARVTQTPRHKVTEMGQEVTMRCQPILGHNTVFWYRQTMMQGLELLAYFRNRAPLDDSGMPKDRFSAEMPDATLATLKIQPSEPRDSAVYFCASGRPSPAHNEQFFGPGTRLTVL.

CDR3 DNA sequence: TGCGCCAGCAGCCAAGATAGGGCCCGTTACAATGAGCAGTTCTTC. This translates into CASSQDRARYNEQFF. The chain uses TRBV4-3 and TRBJ2-1; D remains unclear. There are 15 residues in the CDR3. Trimming took off 0 bases at V and 4 bases at J, with 10 bases between the two ends. CDR1 LGHNA and CDR2 YSLEER come from the germline V gene.

The chain employs TRBV7-8 and TRBJ2-1; D unclear. Between the trimmed V and J ends, which lost 1 base and 11 bases, there was a span of 15 bases. CDR1 SGHVS and CDR2 FQNEAQ come from the germline V gene. This CDR3 is 14 amino acids long. CDR3 residues: CASSLVEWNTQQFF. CDR3 DNA sequence: TGTGCCAGCAGCTTAGTGGAGTGGAACACTCAGCAGTTCTTC.

This clonotype was seen repeatedly, ten times or more. The V and J genes are TRBV3-1 and TRBJ2-1; D uncertain. The V gene's germline CDR1 is LGHDT and CDR2 YNNKEL (reference sequence). CDR3 length: 13 residues. V lost 0 bases to trimming and J lost 8 bases, with 8 bases between them. Written as DNA, the CDR3 is TGTGCCAGCAGCCAAGATCCCCCACATGAGCAGTTCTTC. The encoded protein is CASSQDPPHEQFF.

This clonotype was recorded a few times. The chain links TRBV20-1 to TRBJ2-2; TRBD1 aligns across 11 bases. This CDR3 has 17 amino acids. CDR1 and CDR2 (germline): DFQATT, SNEGSKA (reference sequence). The V and J ends lost 3 bases and 3 bases, in that order; junction bases with no gene match: 9. CDR3 sequence (DNA): TGCAGTGCTAGCCCCGGGACAGGGGGTTTTGACACCGGGGAGCTGTTTTTT. Translation gives CSASPGTGGFDTGELFF.

This clonotype was counted ten times or more. CDR3 DNA: TGCAGTGCTAGCGGGGCTAGCGGCAAAGAGACCCAGTACTTC. Its translation is CSASGASGKETQYF. The rearrangement uses TRBV20-1 and TRBJ2-5, with 7 positions matching TRBD2. CDR3 length: 14 amino acids. Germline lookup yields CDR1 DFQATT and CDR2 SNEGSKA (reference sequence). Trimming removed 3 bases from V and 3 bases from J; junction bases left unmatched: 7.

In this sample, this clonotype turned up a few times. This chain connects TRBV11-2 to TRBJ2-1; 7 bases align to TRBD1. The germline gives CDR1 SGHAT, CDR2 FQNNGV. V lost 4 bases and J lost 4; bases outside the gene matches: 10. The CDR3 length is 16 residues. In DNA form, the CDR3 reads TGTGCCAGCAGCTCACTCCGGGACAGAGGATACAATGAGCAGTTCTTC. It codes for CASSSLRDRGYNEQFF.

This clonotype occurred many times. The chain joins TRBV4-2 to TRBJ2-3; 8 bases line up with TRBD2. Per germline, CDR1 LGHNA and CDR2 YNFKEQ. V lost 4 bases, J lost 3 bases, and 9 bases stayed unmatched. The length of the CDR3 is 16 residues. Written as DNA, the CDR3 is TGTGCCAGCAGCCCCTTTTCAGCGGGAGCAACAGATACGCAGTATTTT. Its translation is CASSPFSAGATDTQYF.

In its sample, this clonotype is medium-sized. The V gene is TRBV7-2, the J gene TRBJ2-2; no clear D gene. The length of the CDR3 is 14 residues. Trimming stripped 0 bases from V and 6 bases from J, with 8 bases between. In germline, CDR1 is SGHTA, CDR2 FQGNSA. This CDR3 is CASSLATAAGELFF. The CDR3 region has the DNA TGTGCCAGCAGCTTAGCAACCGCTGCCGGGGAGCTGTTTTTT.

This clonotype has at least ten counts. This chain uses TRBV28 with TRBJ2-3; D unresolved. Trimming stripped 3 bases from V and 0 bases from J, with 19 bases between. The CDR3 runs 18 residues. CDR1 is MDHEN and CDR2 is SYDVKM in the germline V gene. The DNA for the CDR3 is TGTGCCAGCAGTTTGCCCGCTGTACTAATTTCTAGCACAGATACGCAGTATTTT. It encodes CASSLPAVLISSTDTQYF.

This clonotype was observed many times. DNA of the CDR3: TGTGCCAGCAGTTTTGGGGGGAAGAACACTGAAGCTTTCTTT. Protein: CASSFGGKNTEAFF. The chain combines TRBV12-3 or TRBV12-4 with TRBJ1-1, with D tentatively TRBD1 (5 bases). The ends were cut back, 3 bases at V and 1 base at J, with 9 bases in the middle. CDR3 size: 14 residues.